This T cell receptor (beta chain) was profiled in a study of regulatory T cells in long-lasting Graves disease. In the case of this clonotype: The antigen remains undetermined.

Construction of the TCR beta libraries employed iRepertoire HTBI primers in conjunction with Arm-PCR of CDR3 regions. TCRdb passed the multiplex PCR reads through MiXCR, listing each CDR3 protein once. The sample records 520,000 or so distinct CDR3 sequences, 9.5% to 15% being singletons. Noted time point: newly diagnosed GD, antithyroid drugs for less than 3 months. There was RNA extracted from PBMCs, and the TCR library was made from it. Graves' disease diagnosis followed American Thyroid Association guidelines. Whole-study results and caveats: Patients with persistent Graves' had lower TCR diversity than newly diagnosed patients. Possibly, too few samples lowered accuracy.

The germline V gene has CDR1 DFQATT and CDR2 SNEGSKA (reference sequence). Deletions cut 4 bases from V and 0 bases from J, with 7 bases between. This CDR3 is 13 amino acids long. The sample was also reused in another study, on T cells in Graves' hyperthyroidism and ophthalmopathy. That paper states: For Graves' hyperthyroidism to be stable, ophthalmopathy could not progress within 18 months.

The sequence was collected from a woman aged 30 to 39 with Graves disease. This material consisted of peripheral blood mononuclear cells (PBMCs), taken at new diagnosis, from a patient treated with antithyroid drugs. The rearrangement links TRBV20-1 to TRBJ2-4, with TRBD1 as a possible D gene (5 bases). The CDR3 protein is CSAKGVAKNIQYF. CDR3 in DNA: TGCAGTGCTAAAGGGGTAGCCAAAAACATTCAGTACTTC.